This T cell receptor (beta chain) comes out of a study of cytomegalovirus exposure and HLA in healthy donors (dated by TCRdb to about 2017). A note on the overall study: An earlier analysis of several hundred of the donors reported 250 to 300 Gb of sequence data and 120 million or so unique TCR beta sequences from about 179 million T cells. Roughly 300 gigabases of sequencing data and 75 million to 85 million unique TCR sequences made up an early release that covered around 640 HLA-typed donors. Of the approximately 400 genotyped donors, about 80% fell in the genetic ancestry cluster associated with self-reported Caucasian donors. The aim of the study was to test whether cataloging public T cell receptors could identify signatures of past pathogen exposure. The T cell repertoires of under 750 subjects were profiled by immunosequencing and related to cytomegalovirus serostatus. In addition to the first cohort of around 670 subjects, a separate validation cohort of 120 different subjects was used. To predict cytomegalovirus infection status, the study combined high-throughput TCR immunosequencing, statistical association of individual TCRs with disease status, and machine learning. A later analysis re-analyzed previously published TCR beta repertoires from roughly 630 donors and added high-resolution HLA genotyping to study TCR occurrence patterns. In the later analysis, no new phenotypic data were used to find candidate immune exposures; instead, reliance was placed on TCR beta sequences and their occurrence across donors. In an earlier analysis of a few hundred of the donors, high-throughput TCR beta sequencing was used to judge whether each TCR beta V gene segment behaved as functional or pseudogenic. Alongside the repertoire data, information on donor age, sex, ethnicity and CMV serostatus was compiled. Genome-wide SNP genotypes for about three fifths of the 666 donors were used in a later genetic analysis, which treated that subset as a discovery cohort. All discovery cohort repertoires had been generated on a single sequencing platform. Both class I and class II loci were covered by HLA typing, at four-digit resolution. Typing coverage varied by locus: roughly 629-640 donors for A, B, C, DRB1 and DQB1; roughly 560 for DQA1; more than 600 for DPA1; 450 to 480 for DPB1. Roughly 5 DR-DQ haplotypes were handled as single units for association and clustering, since linkage in the cohort was strong. Among 300 to 450 genotyped donors of the cohort, an average of around 240,000 unique TCR beta nucleotide sequences were sequenced per donor, about a sixth of them non-productive.

Summary of the overall study and its limitations: The authors suggested that the approach could potentially be generalized to other disease states and immunological phenotypes. Linkage disequilibrium might explain the correlated functional status among segregating V segments, but an unknown experimental factor could not be ruled out. According to a later analysis, TCR association rates differed among HLA loci, with DRB1 alleles showing the most associated TCRs and HLA-C alleles showing the fewest. The classifier was reported to diagnose cytomegalovirus status with high specificity and sensitivity in both the original cohort and the validation cohort. Specific HLA alleles were associated with roughly 17,000 TCR beta sequences at a false discovery rate of 0.05 in a later analysis. A later analysis reported that several top co-occurrence clusters appeared linked to parvovirus B19, influenza, CMV and Epstein-Barr virus. A later analysis found that HLA-associated TCR beta chains were more clonally expanded and had lower generation probabilities than equally common non-associated chains. A later genetic analysis reported fewer N-insertions in productive TCRs among donors in an Asian-associated ancestry cluster than the approximately 700-donor mean. A later genetic analysis associated a missense DCLRE1C variant with V-gene and J-gene trimming of TCR beta chains, and an independent cohort replicated the association. While some public TCRs were present in many individuals, most TCR sequences turned up only very rarely across donors. A further reported finding was that TCR beta sequences accurately predicted the HLA-A and HLA-B alleles for most subjects in the first cohort. Three of the identified cytomegalovirus-associated TCR beta chains were confirmed in vitro to be specific for cytomegalovirus antigens. According to a later analysis, most CMV-associated TCR beta chains appeared to be HLA-restricted, and the HLA associations seemed to be driven largely by CMV exposure. For the cohort, immune exposure information was limited to CMV serostatus. The study gave a list of some 150 TCR beta chains associated with cytomegalovirus. The presence/absence analyses assumed that sequencing depth was roughly uniform across donors, and that assumption may not be true. Only TCR beta chains were sequenced in this cohort, and the absence of alpha or paired-chain data limited detectable features. In an earlier analysis of some 640 of the donors, most TCR beta V segments were observed in productive rearrangements about 87% or about 30% of the time, broadly matching IMGT annotations. Because counts were too low, seventeen rarely observed V segments, including chromosome 9 orphons, were excluded from the earlier analysis of around 640 of the donors. Strong co-occurrence of HLA alleles, especially DR and DQ, made assigning TCR associations to individual alleles difficult. Because HLA typing was missing for some donors at each locus, association tests included only the typed subset. A group of highly shared sequence variants was considered likely to be a technical artifact of the sequencing pipeline.

The cohort was made up of several hundred healthy bone marrow donors. Cohort members were all nominally healthy when sampled, although unrecorded immune exposures were likely present. The donor was CMV seronegative and belonged to the group of more than 300 seronegative cohort members. Every donor gave a peripheral blood sample, and the peripheral blood mononuclear cells from that sample were used for TCR beta sequencing. The Qiagen DNeasy Blood Extraction Kit was used to extract genomic DNA from the blood cell samples. Library creation used the immunoSEQ multiplex PCR assay. For the multiplex PCR, a mixture combining 60 forward primers for TCR Vbeta segments and 13 reverse primers for TCR Jbeta segments was used. Amplification of the CDR3 region of rearranged TCR beta genes was performed with a multiplex PCR assay on genomic DNA. Amplified TCR beta libraries were sequenced as 87-base-pair reads on the Illumina HiSeq System. On the study's bioinformatics: A later analysis tallied 75 million to 85 million unique TCR beta chains across the 666 repertoires, and some 10 million of those chains were shared by two or more donors. Raw reads were error-corrected and collapsed into unique sequences with a nearest-neighbor algorithm that merged closely related sequences to remove PCR and sequencing errors. To assign V, D and J gene segments, CDR3 sequences were aligned to IMGT reference sequences. For a sequence to be retained, a match of at least six nucleotides was required to both a V gene segment and a J gene segment. Rearrangements were called productive when the CDR3 lacked stop codons and stayed in frame with V and J; all others were non-productive. Following IMGT convention, CDR3 was defined as the stretch from the second conserved V-encoded cysteine to the conserved J-encoded phenylalanine. In an earlier analysis of around 640 of the donors, sequences lacking an unambiguous match to a single V gene segment were excluded. An earlier analysis of 550 to 650 of the donors classified V segments as functional when productive rearrangements were above 56.7% and as segregating when the standard deviation between donors was above 5%. A statistical classification framework was developed to diagnose cytomegalovirus status using the catalog of TCR beta chain sequences. In a later analysis, V and J genes were assigned by comparing TCR nucleotide sequences against IMGT/GENE-DB human TR gene sequences. A later analysis assigned CDR3 sequences and most-parsimonious VDJ recombination scenarios with the TCRdist pipeline. In a later analysis, every TCR beta chain was defined by the combination of its CDR3 amino acid sequence and its V-gene family, and reads without a unique V-gene family were dropped. As a way to deal with suspected cross-contamination and a sequencing artifact, a later analysis dropped roughly 600 nucleotide sequences that were highly shared and had low generation probability. In a later analysis, a clonal expansion index for each public chain was calculated from normalized within-repertoire ranks of inferred template counts. Generation probabilities in a later analysis came from a VDJ recombination model fitted to out-of-frame rearrangements, and those results were checked against IGoR. In a later analysis, hypergeometric tests were used to score TCR-TCR, TCR-HLA and TCR-CMV co-occurrence, with a repertoire-size bias correction applied to TCR pairs. In a later analysis, false discovery rates were estimated by permuting HLA or CMV assignments 20 times. In a later analysis, co-occurring TCRs were grouped using DBSCAN, with TCRdist sequence similarity added in when clustering inside HLA-allele-positive subsets. Co-occurrence clustering excluded repertoires with fewer than 30,000 or more than 120,000 public chains, plus five with anomalous nucleotide sharing. TCRdb mirrors the immuneACCESS table, restricted to in-frame sequences. Some clones are absent from its copies; in checked studies, under half trace to an unresolved V gene, and the reason for the others is unknown. V, J and clone size were drawn from that table, and D and trimming were deduced from the DNA. This sample comprises over 100,000 clones, about 61% of them detected only once. The ten top clones hold 2% to 2.5% of the sample.

Turning to this clone: This clone's antigen is unknown. Base-call qualities are not available, and no considerably larger clone is one nucleotide away.

Sequenced input: PBMCs. The receptor comes from a middle-aged woman in good health and CMV-seronegative.

DNA sequence: TGCGCCAGCAGCCCGGTTAGCTCCTACGAGCAGTACTTC. Translated, it reads CASSPVSSYEQYF. The V and J segments used are TRBV4-1 and TRBJ2-7; no D gene is confidently identified. At the junction V is shortened by 4 bases and J by 0 bases, with 7 bases in between. CDR3 length: 13 amino acids, cysteine to phenylalanine. Only the CDR3 DNA is retained, 39 bases long and in frame from the first base. Based on the germline V gene, the CDR1 and CDR2 sequences are MGHRA and YSYEKL.